This T cell receptor beta chain was sequenced for a study of blood T cell repertoires in COVID-19. Study-level information: Acute-phase and convalescent COVID-19 samples originated in the United States, Italy and Spain. From T cells, B-cell-depleted T cells, or PBMCs came the material, which was cDNA or gDNA.

How the authors handled the data: Reference gene primer amplification gave nucleated cell count estimates. TCRdb's table, derived via immunoSEQ multiplex PCR, lists solely in-frame clones and lacks some. V, J and clone size derive from that table, while D and trimming were established from the DNA sequence. In the table there are roughly 320,000 clones, about 87% of which are singletons. Seattle-derived patients entered the study during active infection and were followed longitudinally. Sequenced: peripheral blood. The sequence came from a woman aged 45 to 65 with COVID-19, enrolled during active disease.

Written as DNA, the CDR3 is TGCGCCAGCAGCTTCAACACTAACTACAATGAGCAGTTCTTC. Its protein is CASSFNTNYNEQFF. The rearrangement links TRBV5-1 to TRBJ2-1; D not certain. The V end lost 2 bases, the J end lost 3 bases, and 9 bases lay between the germline ends. This CDR3 has 14 residues. The germline V gene has CDR1 SGHRS and CDR2 YFSETQ. Combining the CDR3 with reference TRBV5-1 and TRBJ2-1 gives the whole variable domain KAGVTQTPRYLIKTRGQQVTLSCSPISGHRSVSWYQQTPGQGLQFLFEYFSETQRNKGNFPGRFSGRQFSNSRSEMNVSTLELGDSALYLCASSFNTNYNEQFFGPGTRLTVL.